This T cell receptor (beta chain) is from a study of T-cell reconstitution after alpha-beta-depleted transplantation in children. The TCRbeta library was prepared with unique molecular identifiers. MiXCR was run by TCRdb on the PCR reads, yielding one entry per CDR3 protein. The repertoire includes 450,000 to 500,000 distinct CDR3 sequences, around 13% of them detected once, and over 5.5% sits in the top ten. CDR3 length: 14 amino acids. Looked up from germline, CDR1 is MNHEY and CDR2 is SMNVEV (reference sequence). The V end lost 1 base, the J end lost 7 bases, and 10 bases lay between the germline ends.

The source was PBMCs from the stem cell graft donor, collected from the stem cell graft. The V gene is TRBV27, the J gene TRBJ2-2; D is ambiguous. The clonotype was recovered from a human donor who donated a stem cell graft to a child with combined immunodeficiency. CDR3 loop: CASSLLVPGGELFF. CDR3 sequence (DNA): TGTGCCAGCAGTTTATTAGTCCCCGGCGGGGAGCTGTTTTTT.